Sequencing of this T cell receptor (beta chain) was carried out in a study of T cell responses to AZD1222 COVID-19 vaccine. Study conclusions and caveats: Once two AZD1222 doses were given, Spike-specific TCR breadth and depth went up.

Germline loops: CDR1 SNHLY, CDR2 FYNNEI. This CDR3 has 14 amino acids. The V end was cut by 7 bases, the J end by 2 bases, with 12 bases between. Profiled with immunoSEQ multiplex PCR; TCRdb holds only in-frame clones, not every one. The table records under 150,000 clones, approximately 88% of them present only once. As for this clone: What it binds is unknown.

The V gene is TRBV2, the J gene TRBJ1-5, with D possibly matching TRBD1 (6 bases). This clonotype was obtained from an adult who received the AZD1222 COVID-19 vaccine. The sequencing here drew on peripheral blood, taken 28 days after the second AZD1222 dose. The CDR3 DNA reads as TGTGCCAGCACGGAGGGGGTAGGCAATCAGCCCCAGCATTTT. Amino acids: CASTEGVGNQPQHF.